The 27 T cell receptor beta chains below were found in one sample sequenced in a study of T cell responses to AZD1222 COVID-19 vaccine. Assay used: immunoSEQ multiplex PCR; TCRdb lists only in-frame clones, some missing. Counted here are approximately 150,000 clones, around 91% occurring once; the ten biggest clones make up about 6.5%. Material: peripheral blood, obtained 28 days after the second AZD1222 dose. These receptors originate from an adult who received the AZD1222 COVID-19 vaccine.

The chain uses TRBV5-1 and TRBJ2-3; TRBD1 is a possible D gene (5 bases). The CDR3 sequence is 13 residues long. Trimming shortened V by 0 bases and J by 4 bases, and 6 bases separated the two germline ends. The germline V gene encodes CDR1 SGHRS and CDR2 YFSETQ. The CDR3 is CASSLEGADTQYF. The CDR3 DNA follows: TGCGCCAGCAGCTTGGAAGGGGCAGATACGCAGTATTTT.

The chain uses TRBV10-3 and TRBJ2-1; D is ambiguous. V shed 6 bases and J shed 0 bases, with 15 bases lying between them. The CDR3 length is 16 residues. Germline CDR1 reads ENHRY; CDR2 reads SYGVKD. CDR3 bases: TGTGCCATCAGGGACCAAGGCCGGGTCTCCTACAATGAGCAGTTCTTC. As protein: CAIRDQGRVSYNEQFF.

The gene calls are TRBV28 and TRBJ2-5; 10 bases align to TRBD1. The CDR3 is 16 amino acids. V trimming: 6 bases; J trimming: 2 bases; junction bases outside the gene matches: 9. CDR1 is MDHEN and CDR2 is SYDVKM in the germline V gene. CDR3 amino acids: CASSNLGTGVQETQYF. As DNA, the CDR3 is TGTGCCAGCAGCAATCTCGGGACAGGGGTGCAAGAGACCCAGTACTTC.

For this clone: Other DNA sequences in the sample encode the same CDR3. This chain uses TRBV30 with TRBJ1-2, with 8 bases that match TRBD1. The V gene end was trimmed by 5 bases and the J gene end by 2 bases; junction bases not matched to a gene: 1. The germline V gene encodes CDR1 GTSNPN and CDR2 SVGIG (reference sequence). The CDR3 is 12 amino acids. As DNA, the CDR3 is TGTGCCTGGGACAGGGGCAACTATGGCTACACCTTC. Amino acids: CAWDRGNYGYTF. The full variable domain, with the rest looked up from reference TRBV30 and TRBJ1-2, is SQTIHQWPATLVQPVGSPLSLECTVEGTSNPNLYWYRQAAGRGLQLLFYSVGIGQISSEVPQNLSASRPQDRQFILSSKKLLLSDSGFYLCAWDRGNYGYTFGSGTRLTVV.

The chain is built from TRBV6-2 or TRBV6-3 and TRBJ2-3; 11 bases fit TRBD2. The CDR3 is 15 residues long. V lost 2 bases to trimming and J lost 7 bases; unmatched junction nucleotides: 5. From germline, CDR1 is MNHEY and CDR2 SVGEGT. The DNA for the CDR3 is TGTGCCAGCAGTTACGCGGCTAGCGGGAGGCATACGCAGTATTTT. Translated, it gives CASSYAASGRHTQYF.

The genes are TRBV6-5 and TRBJ1-2; D may be TRBD1 (5 bases). The CDR3 loop spans 15 amino acids. Germline V gene data show CDR1 as MNHEY and CDR2 as SVGAGI. Deletions cut 5 bases from V and 8 bases from J, with 21 bases between. CDR3 bases: TGTGCCAGCAGTCCCTCGGAGCCAGGGCGGAGAGGCTACACCTTC. Translation gives CASSPSEPGRRGYTF.

The gene calls are TRBV6-6 and TRBJ2-1; D perhaps matches TRBD1 (5 bases). This CDR3 has 14 residues. Germline CDR1 reads MNHNY; CDR2 reads SVGAGI (reference sequence). Trimming took off 2 bases at V and 4 bases at J, with 9 bases between the two ends. The CDR3 spells CASSYDRTYNEQFF. CDR3 DNA sequence: TGTGCCAGCAGTTACGACCGGACATACAATGAGCAGTTCTTC.

V usage is TRBV29-1 and J usage is TRBJ1-1, with D possibly being TRBD1 (6 bases). Germline V gives CDR1 SQVTM, CDR2 ANQGSEA. The CDR3 runs to 11 residues. Deletions cut 6 bases from V and 8 bases from J, with 13 bases between. Here the CDR3 DNA reads TGCAGCGTGGGGGCGGAGGGGGAAGCTTTCTTT. Protein: CSVGAEGEAFF.

The chain combines TRBV6-1 with TRBJ1-5; maybe TRBD1 (6 bases). With 2 bases removed from V and 9 bases from J, the gap between germline ends came to 17 bases. Germline V gene sequence: CDR1 MNHNS, CDR2 SASEGT. This CDR3 spans 15 amino acids. CDR3 amino acids: CASSERGVVAGPQHF. CDR3 nucleotides: TGTGCCAGCAGTGAAAGGGGGGTGGTTGCGGGGCCCCAGCATTTT.

The V call is TRBV27, the J call TRBJ2-1, with a possible D match to TRBD2 (5 bases). Germline V CDR1 and CDR2: MNHEY, SMNVEV (reference sequence). This CDR3 comprises 14 residues. The V gene lost 6 bases and the J gene lost 2 bases, with 11 bases spanning the gap. The DNA for the CDR3 is TGTGCCAGCAGATGGAGGAGTACCTACAATGAGCAGTTCTTC. It codes for CASRWRSTYNEQFF.

This clone was picked up a small number of times. The rearrangement links TRBV2 to TRBJ2-5; D might be TRBD1 (6 bases). This CDR3 is built from 15 residues. Germline CDR1 is SNHLY and CDR2 is FYNNEI. The V gene lost 7 bases and the J gene lost 2 bases, with 17 bases spanning the gap. DNA for the CDR3: TGTGCCAGCAACGAGGGGGAGAGACCGCAAGAGACCCAGTACTTC. It specifies CASNEGERPQETQYF.

The rearrangement joins TRBV7-2 to TRBJ2-5, with D unresolved. This CDR3 contains 14 residues. Trimming shortened V by 2 bases and J by 3 bases, and 10 bases separated the two germline ends. Looked up from germline, CDR1 is SGHTA and CDR2 is FQGNSA. The CDR3 region has the DNA TGTGCCAGCAGCTTACAACAGATAGAAGAGACCCAGTACTTC. Amino acids: CASSLQQIEETQYF.

V and J are TRBV4-1 and TRBJ2-1; D not certain. CDR1 and CDR2 from the germline V gene are MGHRA and YSYEKL. Trimming took off 3 bases at V and 2 bases at J, with 11 bases between the two ends. The CDR3 sequence is 15 residues long. The CDR3: CASSQPPPPYNEQFF. In nucleotides, the CDR3 is TGCGCCAGCAGCCAGCCGCCGCCCCCCTACAATGAGCAGTTCTTC.

This clone was recorded once. This chain links TRBV6-4 with TRBJ1-4, with D perhaps TRBD1 (5 bases). The CDR3 sequence is 11 residues long. Germline V gene lookup returns CDR1 MRHNA and CDR2 SNTAGT. V was shortened by 2 bases and J by 11 bases, with 6 bases between the two germline ends. In DNA form, the CDR3 reads TGTGCCAGCAGTGACGGGGGTAAACTGTTTTTT. It is translated as CASSDGGKLFF.

The chain joins TRBV5-1 to TRBJ2-1, with TRBD2 matching over 9 bases. CDR1 and CDR2 (germline): SGHRS, YFSETQ. J lost 9 bases, V lost 1 base, and 11 bases had no gene match. The CDR3 runs to 16 residues. The CDR3 here is CASSLLWRGGYREQFF. Here the CDR3 DNA reads TGCGCCAGCAGCTTGCTGTGGCGGGGGGGCTACCGTGAGCAGTTCTTC.

The V and J genes are TRBV19 and TRBJ2-7; 8 positions match TRBD1. Looked up from germline, CDR1 is LNHDA and CDR2 is SQIVND (reference sequence). This CDR3 is 14 amino acids long. J gave up 4 bases and V 5 bases, and 7 bases lay outside the gene matches. The CDR3 DNA follows: TGTGCCAGTAGTCCAACGACAGGGGCGTACGAGCAGTACTTC. Translating gives CASSPTTGAYEQYF.

The chain combines TRBV9 with TRBJ2-7; maybe TRBD1 (6 bases). The CDR3 loop spans 17 amino acids. Germline CDR1 is SGDLS and CDR2 is YYNGEE. Trimming took off 3 bases at V and 1 base at J, with 20 bases between the two ends. The CDR3 sequence is CASSANLGAVFSYEQYF. CDR3 nucleotide sequence: TGTGCCAGCAGCGCCAACCTGGGGGCAGTATTTTCCTACGAGCAGTACTTC.

The chain is built from TRBV6-5 and TRBJ2-2; D is possibly TRBD2 (5 bases). CDR1 and CDR2 from the germline V gene are MNHEY and SVGAGI. Trimming pared 8 bases from V and 2 bases from J, leaving 15 bases between. The CDR3 spans 15 residues. For the CDR3, the DNA is TGTGCCAGCGGGATCGAGGGCCGTAACACCGGGGAGCTGTTTTTT. This translates into CASGIEGRNTGELFF.

The chain links TRBV18 to TRBJ1-2; perhaps TRBD1 as D (6 bases). Germline V gene data show CDR1 as KGHSH and CDR2 as LQKENI. Trimming shortened V by 5 bases and J by 5 bases, and 12 bases separated the two germline ends. The CDR3 contains 13 residues. CDR3 in DNA: TGTGCCAGCTCAACCGGGACAATTTATGGCTACACCTTC. Residues: CASSTGTIYGYTF.

V and J are TRBV5-1 and TRBJ2-3; 12 nucleotides line up with TRBD2. The CDR3 covers 16 residues. The junction had 8 bases not matched to a gene; V was cut back by 3 bases and J by 6 bases. Germline CDR1 SGHRS, CDR2 YFSETQ. Here the CDR3 reads CASSSGLAGQGDTQYF. CDR3 in DNA: TGCGCCAGCAGCTCCGGACTAGCGGGGCAAGGGGATACGCAGTATTTT.

This chain uses TRBV4-1 with TRBJ2-2; D is perhaps TRBD1 (6 bases). The V end lost 0 bases, the J end lost 5 bases, and 13 bases lay between the germline ends. Germline V lookup: CDR1 MGHRA, CDR2 YSYEKL. The length of the CDR3 is 16 residues. The CDR3: CASSQEAGALTGELFF. In DNA form, the CDR3 reads TGCGCCAGCAGCCAAGAGGCAGGGGCCCTTACCGGGGAGCTGTTTTTT.

V usage is TRBV10-3 and J usage is TRBJ2-3, with unresolved D. Per the germline V gene, CDR1 is ENHRY and CDR2 is SYGVKD. Trimming cost V 4 bases and J 7 bases, with 9 bases left between them. The CDR3 is 12 residues long. CDR3 residues: CAISGWLNTQYF. CDR3 DNA: TGTGCCATCAGTGGGTGGTTGAATACGCAGTATTTT.

This sequence joins TRBV29-1 and TRBJ1-2; D not resolved. Germline V CDR1 and CDR2: SQVTM, ANQGSEA. The CDR3 loop spans 13 amino acids. V was shortened by 3 bases and J by 5 bases, with 13 bases between the two germline ends. The CDR3 spells CSVDDTTRYGYTF. DNA for the CDR3: TGCAGCGTTGATGACACAACGCGATATGGCTACACCTTC.

J is TRBJ1-4 and V is TRBV2; D not certain. Trimming pared 8 bases from V and 8 bases from J, leaving 12 bases between. CDR1 and CDR2 from the germline V gene are SNHLY and FYNNEI. The CDR3 is made up of 12 amino acids. The CDR3 DNA is TGTGCCAGCGTCTCGGATGGAGAAAAACTGTTTTTT. It yields the protein CASVSDGEKLFF.

This clone was counted once. In DNA, the CDR3 is TGTGCCAGCAGCCTTAGGACAGGAGAGGGGGCAACTAATGAAAAACTGTTTTTT. This encodes CASSLRTGEGATNEKLFF. The chain combines TRBV3-1 (or the pseudogene TRBV3-2) with TRBJ1-4, with TRBD1 identical over 7 bases. CDR1 LGHDT and CDR2 YNNKEL come from the germline V gene (reference sequence). V lost 4 bases to trimming and J lost 0 bases; unmatched junction nucleotides: 11. The CDR3 runs to 18 residues.

The V call is TRBV15, the J call TRBJ1-4; D is possibly TRBD1 (6 bases). This CDR3 region has 15 residues. The germline CDR1 and CDR2 sequences are LNHNV and YYDKDF (reference sequence). V gave up 3 bases and J gave up 3 bases, with 11 bases separating them. CDR3 residues: CATSREGGANEKLFF. The CDR3 DNA sequence: TGTGCCACCAGCAGGGAGGGGGGGGCTAATGAAAAACTGTTTTTT.

This rearrangement joins TRBV5-1 to TRBJ2-7, with no clear D. Trimming took 4 bases from V and 5 from J, leaving 19 bases between them. CDR1 SGHRS and CDR2 YFSETQ come from the germline V gene. The CDR3 covers 15 residues. The CDR3 protein is CASSGGYPAVDEQYF. In DNA, the CDR3 is TGCGCCAGCAGCGGCGGATATCCCGCCGTGGACGAGCAGTACTTC.